This entry lists 20 T cell receptor beta chains sequenced from one sample in a study of T cells in Graves' hyperthyroidism and ophthalmopathy. Researchers amplified the TCR beta CDR3 regions from RNA transcripts. A set of HTBI primers served as the primers for a first-round RT-PCR of the TCR CDR3. TCRdb processed the multiplex PCR reads anew with MiXCR; each CDR3 protein has one entry. The sample includes 300,000 to 450,000 distinct CDR3 sequences, approximately 18% seen only once; the top ten take 40%. The sequencing sample was made of blood. The source is a man between 18 and 29 years old with Graves' ophthalmopathy.

This clonotype was detected ten times or more. This chain joins TRBV18 and TRBJ1-5; D gene unclear. V lost 6 bases, J lost 0 bases, and 12 bases lay in between. This CDR3 is built from 15 residues. Per the germline V gene, CDR1 is KGHSH and CDR2 is LQKENI. Written as DNA, the CDR3 is TGTGCCAGCTCCCAAAACGGCGGTAGCAATCAGCCCCAGCATTTT. It encodes CASSQNGGSNQPQHF.

This clonotype was recorded many times. The rearrangement links TRBV20-1 to TRBJ1-2; D unclear. Per the germline V gene, CDR1 is DFQATT and CDR2 is SNEGSKA (reference sequence). V was clipped by 2 bases and J by 4 bases, with 11 bases between them. This CDR3 region has 13 residues. The CDR3 region is CSARHIFPYGYTF. The CDR3 DNA follows: TGCAGTGCTAGACACATTTTCCCCTATGGCTACACCTTC.

This clonotype was recorded many times. The V call is TRBV6-2 or TRBV6-3, the J call TRBJ1-2; D not resolved. The V end was cut by 7 bases, the J end by 8 bases, with 17 bases between. CDR1 MNHEY and CDR2 SVGEGT come from the germline V gene. The CDR3 runs 13 residues. CDR3 protein: CASTPSGVRGYTF. The DNA of the CDR3 is TGTGCCAGCACCCCGTCGGGAGTGAGGGGCTACACCTTC.

This clonotype was recorded many times. This rearrangement joins TRBV20-1 to TRBJ2-7; 10 positions match TRBD2. This CDR3 is built from 13 residues. CDR1 is DFQATT and CDR2 is SNEGSKA in the germline V gene (reference sequence). The J segment lost 4 bases and the V segment lost 1 base, leaving 1 base of the junction unmatched. This CDR3 reads CSARGTSGYEQYF. CDR3 DNA sequence: TGCAGTGCTAGAGGGACTAGCGGTTACGAGCAGTACTTC.

This chain joins TRBV12-3 or TRBV12-4 and TRBJ2-1; D gene uncertain. The CDR3 totals 22 residues. With 3 bases removed from V and 10 bases from J, the gap between germline ends came to 40 bases. CDR3 sequence reads: CASSFNSPLQSQKGFWRAEQFF. CDR3 nucleotide sequence: TGTGCCAGCAGTTTTAATTCCCCGCTTCAGAGTCAAAAGGGCTTTTGGCGCGCCGAGCAGTTCTTC.

This clonotype was detected only a few times. V is TRBV27 and J is TRBJ1-1; tentative D call: TRBD1 (6 bases). The germline V gene has CDR1 MNHEY and CDR2 SMNVEV (reference sequence). CDR3 size: 13 residues. V lost 3 bases to trimming and J lost 5 bases, with 10 bases between them. In DNA form, the CDR3 reads TGTGCCAGCAGTTTCCGGGGGCATACTGAAGCTTTCTTT. Amino acids: CASSFRGHTEAFF.

This chain links TRBV19 with TRBJ1-2; D is uncertain. The V gene's germline CDR1 is LNHDA and CDR2 SQIVND (reference sequence). The CDR3 contains 14 residues. Between the trimmed V and J ends, which lost 0 bases and 2 bases, there was a span of 7 bases. Written as DNA, the CDR3 is TGTGCCAGTAGTATAGACGAAGCGAACTATGGCTACACCTTC. This sequence encodes CASSIDEANYGYTF.

The sample holds many counts of this clonotype. The V gene is TRBV6-6, the J gene TRBJ1-1; TRBD1 matches 8 bases. J lost 4 bases, V lost 2 bases, and 3 bases had no gene match. The CDR3 sequence is 14 residues long. Germline V gene data show CDR1 as MNHNY and CDR2 as SVGAGI (reference sequence). The CDR3 region is CASSYGQGATEAFF. CDR3 DNA: TGTGCCAGCAGTTACGGACAGGGAGCCACTGAAGCTTTCTTT.

In its sample, this clonotype was seen a few times. V is TRBV9 and J is TRBJ1-6, with D perhaps matching TRBD1 (6 bases). Trimming shortened V by 4 bases and J by 7 bases, and 18 bases separated the two germline ends. Germline assignment: CDR1 SGDLS and CDR2 YYNGEE. The CDR3 consists of 16 residues. CDR3 residues: CASSSRGDIGNSPLHF. The CDR3 bases are TGTGCCAGCAGCTCGCGAGGGGACATCGGGAATTCACCCCTCCACTTT.

This clonotype came up many times. V and J are TRBV12-3 or TRBV12-4 and TRBJ1-2; 9 nucleotides match TRBD1. The CDR3 is 16 residues long. The trim removed 6 bases at V and 2 bases at J, leaving 10 bases unmatched. CDR3 loop: CASSPQGQGRNYGYTF. Written as DNA, the CDR3 is TGTGCCAGCAGCCCTCAGGGACAGGGAAGAAACTATGGCTACACCTTC.

The chain links TRBV5-1 to TRBJ2-2; D may be TRBD1 or TRBD2 (6 bases each). The germline V gene has CDR1 SGHRS and CDR2 YFSETQ. V was trimmed by 5 bases and J by 5 bases, leaving 19 bases between them. This CDR3 is built from 16 residues. CDR3 protein: CASREAGEVVTGELFF. The CDR3 bases are TGCGCCAGCAGAGAGGCAGGGGAGGTAGTGACCGGGGAGCTGTTTTTT.

The table lists this clonotype with many counts. This chain connects TRBV2 to TRBJ2-7, with unresolved D. Looked up from germline, CDR1 is SNHLY and CDR2 is FYNNEI. The V end lost 5 bases, the J end lost 4 bases, and 6 bases lay between the germline ends. This CDR3 is built from 11 residues. The CDR3 sequence: CASSPRYEQYF. CDR3 in DNA: TGTGCCAGCAGTCCGAGGTACGAGCAGTACTTC.

This clonotype turned up a few times. V usage is TRBV7-9 and J usage is TRBJ2-5; 10 nucleotides agree with TRBD2. Trimming removed 0 bases from V and 6 bases from J; junction bases left unmatched: 16. This CDR3 region has 19 residues. Germline values: CDR1 SEHNR, CDR2 FQNEAQ (reference sequence). As DNA, the CDR3 is TGTGCCAGCAGCTTAGCGGCAAGCGGGGGGGCGAGGCTGGAAAAGACCCAGTACTTC. This encodes CASSLAASGGARLEKTQYF. Using reference TRBV7-9 and TRBJ2-5 for the parts outside the CDR3, the full variable domain is DTGVSQNPRHKITKRGQNVTFRCDPISEHNRLYWYRQTLGQGPEFLTYFQNEAQLEKSRLLSDRFSAERPKGSFSTLEIQRTEQGDSAMYLCASSLAASGGARLEKTQYFGPGTRLLVL.

This rearrangement joins TRBV6-4 to TRBJ1-1, with D perhaps TRBD1 (5 bases). Germline values: CDR1 MRHNA, CDR2 SNTAGT. This CDR3 contains 14 residues. Trimming removed 0 bases from V and 4 bases from J, with 9 bases in between. Here the CDR3 DNA reads TGTGCCAGCAGTGACTCGACGCAGGGCACTGAAGCTTTCTTT. This encodes CASSDSTQGTEAFF.

This clonotype was detected many times. The chain carries TRBV11-3 and TRBJ2-1; no firm D call. Germline values: CDR1 SGHNT, CDR2 YENEEA. There are 12 residues in the CDR3. Trimming left V 2 bases short and J 10 bases short, with 9 bases between. The CDR3 reads CASSLPWQEQFF. The CDR3 DNA sequence: TGTGCCAGCAGCTTACCGTGGCAGGAGCAGTTCTTC.

This chain connects TRBV9 to TRBJ2-1; TRBD2 aligns across 9 bases. Germline values: CDR1 SGDLS, CDR2 YYNGEE. V lost 0 bases, J lost 6 bases, and 4 bases stayed unmatched. The CDR3 consists of 15 residues. The CDR3 region is CASSVVSGGGNEQFF. As DNA, the CDR3 is TGTGCCAGCAGCGTAGTTAGCGGGGGAGGCAATGAGCAGTTCTTC.

The J gene is TRBJ1-1, the V gene TRBV11-2, with 12 positions matching TRBD1. This CDR3 has 15 amino acids. Per germline, CDR1 SGHAT and CDR2 FQNNGV. Losses at the gene ends were 4 bases for V and 7 bases for J; bases not matched to a gene: 7. The CDR3 reads CASSSLGDRGLEAFF. DNA for the CDR3: TGTGCCAGCAGCTCGTTGGGGGACAGGGGGCTTGAAGCTTTCTTT.

This clonotype was picked up a small number of times. V gene TRBV6-4 combines with J gene TRBJ1-5, with 10 bases that match TRBD1. V was pared by 4 bases and J by 7 bases, with 10 bases of the junction left unmatched. From germline, CDR1 is MRHNA and CDR2 SNTAGT. The CDR3 totals 16 residues. Written as DNA, the CDR3 is TGTGCCAGCAGTGTTAAGGACAGGGGGTTTGGGCAGCCCCAGCATTTT. The encoded protein is CASSVKDRGFGQPQHF.

This clonotype was seen at least ten times. The genes are TRBV3-1 and TRBJ2-7, with D possibly matching TRBD1 (5 bases). Germline loops: CDR1 LGHDT, CDR2 YNNKEL (reference sequence). The CDR3 sequence is 17 residues long. Trimming took 0 bases from V and 2 from J, leaving 17 bases between them. The CDR3 DNA is TGTGCCAGCAGCCAAGATCCGGCAGGGCTTCCTACCTACGAGCAGTACTTC. Its protein is CASSQDPAGLPTYEQYF.

This clonotype was observed many times. The chain is built from TRBV20-1 and TRBJ2-5, with 7 bases identical to TRBD1. This CDR3 region has 13 residues. In germline, CDR1 is DFQATT, CDR2 SNEGSKA (reference sequence). V lost 5 bases to trimming and J lost 3 bases; unmatched junction nucleotides: 6. The CDR3: CSARPDREETQYF. DNA for the CDR3: TGCAGTGCTCGACCAGACAGGGAAGAGACCCAGTACTTC.